The next 28 T cell receptor beta chains were all read from a single sample in a study of T cell changes during pregnancy in multiple sclerosis (dated by TCRdb to about 2019). Preparation of the library involved the immunoSEQ multiplex PCR assay. TCRdb mirrors the immuneACCESS table, restricted to in-frame sequences. Some clones are absent from its copies; in checked studies, under half trace to an unresolved V gene, and the reason for the others is unknown. In all, the sample holds approximately 40,000 clones, and around 93% of those were seen once. The ten largest clones add up to 0.52% of the sample. The specimen was CD4+ T cells from peripheral blood mononuclear cells, collected in the third trimester of pregnancy. All receptors derive from a female donor with multiple sclerosis, enrolled in a pregnancy study.

The genes are TRBV7-2 and TRBJ2-7, with a possible D match to TRBD2 (6 bases). The germline V and J ends were trimmed by 5 bases and 6 bases, with 17 bases remaining between them. The CDR3 is 14 amino acids. Germline V gene data show CDR1 as SGHTA and CDR2 as FQGNSA. CDR3 coding DNA: TGTGCCAGCAGCCTCCGGGACCGGGGGTCCGAGCAGTACTTC. Its protein product is CASSLRDRGSEQYF.

The chain uses TRBV15 and TRBJ1-5; D is unclear. V dropped 3 bases and J dropped 8 bases, with 11 bases sitting between them. This CDR3 spans 13 amino acids. Germline V CDR1 and CDR2: LNHNV, YYDKDF (reference sequence). CDR3 DNA sequence: TGTGCCACCAGCAGCCCTCCCGTTGAGCCCCAGCATTTT. Protein: CATSSPPVEPQHF. The variable domain in full, with the rest retrieved from reference TRBV15 and TRBJ1-5, is DAMVIQNPRYQVTQFGKPVTLSCSQTLNHNVMYWYQQKSSQAPKLLFHYYDKDFNNEADTPDNFQSRRPNTSFCFLDIRSPGLGDTAMYLCATSSPPVEPQHFGDGTRLSIL.

The rearrangement joins TRBV10-3 to TRBJ2-3; TRBD2 aligns across 10 bases. This CDR3 has 17 residues. V dropped 6 bases and J dropped 1; count of bases not matched to a gene: 10. Per the germline V gene, CDR1 is ENHRY and CDR2 is SYGVKD. The chain's CDR3 is CAISNGGLAARTDTQYF. CDR3 nucleotide sequence: TGTGCCATCAGCAATGGAGGACTAGCGGCCCGCACAGATACGCAGTATTTT.

The CDR3 sequence: CASSQRTDWKNIQYF. For the CDR3, the DNA is TGCGCCAGCAGCCAAAGGACAGACTGGAAAAACATTCAGTACTTC. The chain recombines TRBV4-3 with TRBJ2-4; weak D call: TRBD1 (6 bases). V lost 2 bases to trimming and J lost 4 bases, with 12 bases between them. The CDR3 length is 15 residues. CDR1 is LGHNA, CDR2 YSLEER, per germline.

The chain employs TRBV2 and TRBJ1-2, with unresolved D. The V end lost 3 bases, the J end lost 9 bases, and 11 bases lay between the germline ends. The V gene's germline CDR1 is SNHLY and CDR2 FYNNEI. The CDR3 has 12 residues. CDR3 sequence (DNA): TGTGCCAGCAGTGAGAGCTTGACTAGCTACACCTTC. It yields the protein CASSESLTSYTF.

The chain employs TRBV2 and TRBJ2-2; 7 bases align to TRBD1. Germline V CDR1 and CDR2: SNHLY, FYNNEI. J was trimmed by 7 bases and V by 5 bases; bases with no gene match: 10. CDR3 length equals 15 residues. CDR3 DNA: TGTGCCAGCAGTCAGCGGACAGGAGTCCGCGGGGAGCTGTTTTTT. Protein product: CASSQRTGVRGELFF.

The rearrangement uses TRBV11-3 and TRBJ2-7, with D perhaps matching TRBD2 (5 bases). This CDR3 contains 14 residues. Germline V lookup: CDR1 SGHNT, CDR2 YENEEA. The V gene lost 2 bases and the J gene lost 7 bases, with 15 bases spanning the gap. The CDR3 DNA is TGTGCCAGCAGCTTAATCTGGGGAGTGAAGGAGCAGTACTTC. As protein: CASSLIWGVKEQYF.

The genes are TRBV6-5 and TRBJ2-7; 10 nucleotides agree with TRBD2. V shed 6 bases and J 7 bases; nucleotides not matched to a gene: 12. This CDR3 region has 15 residues. CDR1 is MNHEY, CDR2 SVGAGI, per germline. CDR3 region: CASSDPASGRGEQYF. The CDR3 coding sequence is TGTGCCAGCAGCGACCCGGCTAGCGGGAGAGGAGAGCAGTACTTC.

The rearrangement joins TRBV11-2 to TRBJ1-1, with D possibly matching TRBD1 (5 bases). Germline V lookup: CDR1 SGHAT, CDR2 FQNNGV. V was shortened by 1 base and J by 0 bases, with 9 bases between the two germline ends. This CDR3 comprises 15 residues. CDR3 nucleotide sequence: TGTGCCAGCAGCTTAGGACAGACAGTGAACACTGAAGCTTTCTTT. This translates into CASSLGQTVNTEAFF.

The CDR3 loop is CASSQNGKANYGYTF. CDR3 sequence (DNA): TGTGCCAGCAGCCAAAACGGGAAAGCTAACTATGGCTACACCTTC. V is TRBV14 and J is TRBJ1-2; D gene unclear. Germline lookup yields CDR1 SGHDN and CDR2 FVKESK. The CDR3 sequence is 15 residues long. V dropped 2 bases and J dropped 0 bases, with 10 bases sitting between them.

The chain recombines TRBV5-1 with TRBJ1-2; 8 nucleotides align to TRBD1. CDR3 size: 13 residues. The germline gives CDR1 SGHRS, CDR2 YFSETQ. With V trimmed by 4 bases and J by 8 bases, 7 bases remained unmatched. The CDR3 region is CASSPVGQGGYTF. CDR3 nucleotides: TGCGCCAGCAGCCCGGTCGGACAGGGAGGCTACACCTTC.

The chain uses TRBV4-3 and TRBJ2-7, with TRBD2 identical over 8 bases. The V and J ends lost 0 bases and 2 bases, in that order; junction bases with no gene match: 3. The CDR3 is made up of 15 amino acids. Looked up from germline, CDR1 is LGHNA and CDR2 is YSLEER. DNA for the CDR3: TGCGCCAGCAGCCAAGATCCGGGAGGGCCCTACGAGCAGTACTTC. Its translation is CASSQDPGGPYEQYF.

The rearrangement uses TRBV6-6 and TRBJ2-7; tentatively, D is TRBD1 (6 bases). The V gene lost 0 bases and the J gene lost 2 bases, with 8 bases spanning the gap. The CDR3 runs 14 residues. Germline V gene data show CDR1 as MNHNY and CDR2 as SVGAGI (reference sequence). The CDR3 protein is CASSYSTGTYEQYF. The CDR3 DNA sequence: TGTGCCAGCAGTTACTCCACAGGGACCTACGAGCAGTACTTC.

The V gene is TRBV9, the J gene TRBJ2-1, with TRBD2 identical over 14 bases. V trimming: 4 bases; J trimming: 6 bases; junction bases outside the gene matches: 12. This CDR3 is 18 amino acids long. CDR1 is SGDLS, CDR2 YYNGEE, per germline. The DNA for the CDR3 is TGTGCCAGCAGCCCTCCGGGACTAGCGGGAGCCGGGTCCAATGAGCAGTTCTTC. The encoded protein is CASSPPGLAGAGSNEQFF.

The CDR3, as DNA: TGTGCCAGCAGTTCACTCACTAGCCACCGACTAGCGGGGACCTACGAGCAGTACTTC. It specifies CASSSLTSHRLAGTYEQYF. The chain combines TRBV28 with TRBJ2-7; 11 bases map to TRBD2. Germline V gene lookup returns CDR1 MDHEN and CDR2 SYDVKM. Trimming cost V 4 bases and J 2 bases; bases outside gene matches: 16. CDR3 size: 19 residues.

J is TRBJ1-2 and V is TRBV19; possible D gene TRBD1, 6 bases. CDR3 size: 13 residues. Germline V CDR1 and CDR2: LNHDA, SQIVND (reference sequence). The ends were cut back, 3 bases at V and 7 bases at J, with 12 bases in the middle. This chain's CDR3 is CASSIRGRAGYTF. The CDR3 region has the DNA TGTGCCAGTAGTATCAGGGGCAGGGCTGGCTACACCTTC.

The V gene is TRBV27, the J gene TRBJ1-2, with 8 positions matching TRBD1. The germline V gene has CDR1 MNHEY and CDR2 SMNVEV (reference sequence). The CDR3 loop spans 13 amino acids. J was trimmed by 6 bases and V by 6 bases; bases with no gene match: 6. The CDR3 protein is CASRRTGYNGYTF. The DNA of the CDR3 is TGTGCCAGCAGAAGGACAGGGTATAATGGCTACACCTTC.

The V gene is TRBV2, the J gene TRBJ1-1; D is possibly TRBD1 (6 bases). CDR3 length: 15 amino acids. CDR1 is SNHLY, CDR2 FYNNEI, per germline. V was shortened by 6 bases and J by 0 bases, with 14 bases between the two germline ends. The CDR3 reads CASRVRQALNTEAFF. The CDR3 DNA follows: TGTGCCAGCAGAGTCAGACAGGCGCTGAACACTGAAGCTTTCTTT.

This sequence joins TRBV19 and TRBJ2-1; a weak D match, TRBD1 (5 bases). This CDR3 is 13 amino acids long. The germline CDR1 and CDR2 sequences are LNHDA and SQIVND (reference sequence). V was pared by 1 base and J by 7 bases, with 8 bases between. CDR3 in DNA: TGTGCCAGTAGTATAGTTAGACAGAATGAGCAGTTCTTC. It encodes CASSIVRQNEQFF.

The chain combines TRBV28 with TRBJ2-2, with 9 positions matching TRBD2. J was trimmed by 2 bases and V by 0 bases; bases with no gene match: 1. This CDR3 comprises 16 residues. CDR1 and CDR2 (germline): MDHEN, SYDVKM. The CDR3 is CASSLWTSGNTGELFF. For the CDR3, the DNA is TGTGCCAGCAGTTTATGGACTAGCGGCAACACCGGGGAGCTGTTTTTT.

The gene calls are TRBV15 and TRBJ2-7; D is perhaps TRBD1 (6 bases). Germline V lookup: CDR1 LNHNV, CDR2 YYDKDF (reference sequence). The CDR3 is made up of 15 amino acids. Trimming removed 5 bases from V and 5 bases from J, with 19 bases in between. CDR3 loop: CATSPGFTGSHEQYF. As DNA, the CDR3 is TGTGCCACCAGCCCTGGATTCACAGGGAGCCACGAGCAGTACTTC. The full variable domain, its missing parts supplied by reference TRBV15 and TRBJ2-7, is DAMVIQNPRYQVTQFGKPVTLSCSQTLNHNVMYWYQQKSSQAPKLLFHYYDKDFNNEADTPDNFQSRRPNTSFCFLDIRSPGLGDTAMYLCATSPGFTGSHEQYFGPGTRLTVT.

This chain joins TRBV18 and TRBJ1-2; D may be TRBD1 (5 bases). This CDR3 contains 14 residues. With 3 bases removed from V and 7 bases from J, the gap between germline ends came to 15 bases. Germline V gene data show CDR1 as KGHSH and CDR2 as LQKENI. The CDR3 DNA reads as TGTGCCAGCTCACCCGGGGGACTTCCACCTGGCTACACCTTC. Its translation is CASSPGGLPPGYTF.

The rearrangement uses TRBV6-5 and TRBJ2-2; the match to TRBD2 covers 12 bases. CDR1 is MNHEY and CDR2 is SVGAGI in the germline V gene. V lost 7 bases and J lost 8; bases outside the gene matches: 5. This CDR3 region has 14 residues. The CDR3 loop reads CASMRTSGTGELFF. The CDR3 bases are TGTGCCAGCATGCGGACTAGCGGGACTGGGGAGCTGTTTTTT.

V and J are TRBV18 and TRBJ2-7, with 7 bases that match TRBD1. Germline trimming cut 3 bases from V and 3 bases from J; bases unmatched to any gene: 5. Germline values: CDR1 KGHSH, CDR2 LQKENI. The CDR3 runs to 14 residues. The CDR3 sequence: CASSPLGQSYEQYF. The CDR3 DNA follows: TGTGCCAGCTCACCTCTGGGACAGAGCTACGAGCAGTACTTC.

The rearrangement joins TRBV4-1 to TRBJ2-3, with TRBD2 as a possible D gene (5 bases). The length of the CDR3 is 16 residues. Germline V gene data show CDR1 as MGHRA and CDR2 as YSYEKL. V lost 4 bases and J lost 0, with 14 bases in between. CDR3 region: CASSPNGLSSTDTQYF. The CDR3 DNA reads as TGCGCCAGCAGCCCCAATGGACTCTCTAGCACAGATACGCAGTATTTT.

The V call is TRBV11-3, the J call TRBJ2-1; TRBD2 agrees at 7 bases. CDR1 is SGHNT and CDR2 is YENEEA in the germline V gene. The CDR3 has 16 residues. V was clipped by 5 bases and J by 6 bases; unmatched bases: 13. The CDR3 DNA sequence: TGTGCCAGCAGCCCACTCAAAGCGGGAAAGTCCAATGAGCAGTTCTTC. Translated, it gives CASSPLKAGKSNEQFF.

The rearrangement links TRBV6-5 to TRBJ2-1; tentative D call: TRBD2 (5 bases). The CDR3 has 15 amino acids. The V gene's germline CDR1 is MNHEY and CDR2 SVGAGI. Trimming took off 7 bases at V and 12 bases at J, with 25 bases between the two ends. The CDR3 sequence is CASTTLEAGRYRQFF. The DNA for the CDR3 is TGTGCCAGCACCACCTTAGAGGCGGGCCGATATCGGCAGTTCTTC.

The chain links TRBV18 to TRBJ2-2; 13 bases agree with TRBD2. V lost 3 bases, J lost 0 bases, and 7 bases stayed unmatched. The CDR3 has 19 residues. Germline values: CDR1 KGHSH, CDR2 LQKENI. The CDR3 loop is CASSPVLTSGRSNTGELFF. The CDR3 nucleotides read TGTGCCAGCTCACCCGTATTGACTAGCGGGAGGTCGAACACCGGGGAGCTGTTTTTT.